This entry lists 26 T cell receptor beta chains sequenced from one sample in a study of OX40 agonist ivuxolimab in advanced cancers. Clones were read by immunoSEQ multiplex PCR, and TCRdb kept only the in-frame ones, dropping some. This table has about 75,000 clones, 90% appearing once. The source was CD4+ or CD8+ T cells sorted from blood, collected in a trial of the OX40 agonist ivuxolimab. Source of these receptors: an adult with an advanced solid tumor such as melanoma, head and neck, liver or kidney cancer.

V usage is TRBV6-1 and J usage is TRBJ2-3; 7 bases map to TRBD2. CDR1 and CDR2 (germline): MNHNS, SASEGT. CDR3 length: 14 amino acids. V was clipped by 11 bases and J by 2 bases; unmatched bases: 10. The CDR3 nucleotides read TGTGCCGGCGGGAGCGTACCCCTCACAGATACGCAGTATTTT. It is translated as CAGGSVPLTDTQYF.

The V call is TRBV7-2, the J call TRBJ1-6, with 10 bases identical to TRBD1. CDR1 is SGHTA, CDR2 FQGNSA, per germline. The CDR3 has 16 residues. The V and J ends lost 2 bases and 8 bases, in that order; junction bases with no gene match: 6. This chain's CDR3 is CASSLMTGTGDSPLHF. CDR3 sequence (DNA): TGTGCCAGCAGCTTAATGACCGGGACAGGGGATTCACCCCTCCACTTT.

The rearrangement uses TRBV2 and TRBJ1-4, with D perhaps TRBD1 (5 bases). Trimming removed 7 bases at V and 7 bases at J, with 13 bases between. CDR3 length equals 13 residues. CDR1 is SNHLY, CDR2 FYNNEI, per germline. As DNA, the CDR3 is TGTGCCAGCATGGAGCAGGGCGGTGAAAAACTGTTTTTT. It translates to CASMEQGGEKLFF.

The rearrangement links TRBV7-9 to TRBJ1-4, with D perhaps matching TRBD1 (6 bases). Trimming left V 5 bases short and J 0 bases short, with 13 bases between. CDR1 and CDR2 from the germline V gene are SEHNR and FQNEAQ (reference sequence). This CDR3 spans 16 amino acids. The CDR3 region has the DNA TGTGCCAGCAGCAACGACAGGACCGCAACTAATGAAAAACTGTTTTTT. It is translated as CASSNDRTATNEKLFF.

This clone turned up a few times. The rearrangement uses TRBV18 and TRBJ1-3; a weak D match, TRBD1 (5 bases). With 4 bases removed from V and 9 bases from J, the gap between germline ends came to 10 bases. Germline V gene data show CDR1 as KGHSH and CDR2 as LQKENI. The CDR3 consists of 12 residues. CDR3 DNA sequence: TGTGCCAGCTCACTCGAAGGGGTCACCATATATTTT. Translation gives CASSLEGVTIYF.

J is TRBJ2-3 and V is TRBV28; the match to TRBD2 covers 8 bases. From germline, CDR1 is MDHEN and CDR2 SYDVKM. V trimming: 8 bases; J trimming: 1 base; junction bases outside the gene matches: 8. The CDR3 sequence is 15 residues long. CDR3 in amino acids: CASHSSGQGTDTQYF. In DNA, the CDR3 is TGTGCCAGCCACTCTAGCGGGCAGGGCACAGATACGCAGTATTTT.

The V call is TRBV7-6, the J call TRBJ2-3; D may be TRBD1 (7 bases). Trimming pared 5 bases from V and 4 bases from J, leaving 16 bases between. This CDR3 contains 15 residues. Germline CDR1 SGHVS, CDR2 FNYEAQ. The CDR3 is CASSPSQGRPDTQYF. The CDR3 DNA sequence: TGTGCCAGCAGCCCGTCACAGGGGAGGCCAGATACGCAGTATTTT.

The rearrangement links TRBV14 to TRBJ1-4; perhaps TRBD1 as D (5 bases). The CDR3 has 14 residues. Germline V gene data show CDR1 as SGHDN and CDR2 as FVKESK. The V gene lost 0 bases and the J gene lost 8 bases, with 10 bases spanning the gap. The CDR3 DNA sequence: TGTGCCAGCAGCCAAGATCTTGGGGGGGAAAAACTGTTTTTT. Amino acid sequence: CASSQDLGGEKLFF.

The chain couples TRBV5-1 to TRBJ1-2; D possibly corresponds to TRBD1 (6 bases). V dropped 1 base and J dropped 3 bases, with 13 bases sitting between them. The CDR3 runs 15 residues. CDR1 and CDR2 (germline): SGHRS, YFSETQ. This CDR3 is CASSLHPGGDYGYTF. The CDR3 DNA sequence: TGCGCCAGCAGCTTGCATCCGGGGGGCGACTATGGCTACACCTTC.

This clone turned up a few times. The rearrangement joins TRBV7-6 to TRBJ2-5, with D unclear. This CDR3 has 13 amino acids. V lost 1 base and J lost 5, with 8 bases in between. Germline loops: CDR1 SGHVS, CDR2 FNYEAQ. For the CDR3, the DNA is TGTGCCAGCAGCTTAGGGGCCTGGGAGACCCAGTACTTC. Translating gives CASSLGAWETQYF.

The chain recombines TRBV10-3 with TRBJ1-2; D not certain. Germline loops: CDR1 ENHRY, CDR2 SYGVKD. The CDR3 spans 12 residues. Trimming stripped 4 bases from V and 4 bases from J, with 7 bases between. CDR3 protein: CAISANSYGYTF. DNA of the CDR3: TGTGCCATCAGTGCCAACAGCTATGGCTACACCTTC.

The chain uses TRBV4-3 and TRBJ2-2; D is undetermined. The germline V gene encodes CDR1 LGHNA and CDR2 YSLEER. The CDR3 covers 17 residues. The V gene lost 0 bases and the J gene lost 0 bases, with 11 bases spanning the gap. The CDR3 sequence: CASSQDRINANTGELFF. The DNA for the CDR3 is TGCGCCAGCAGCCAAGATCGGATAAACGCGAACACCGGGGAGCTGTTTTTT.

This sequence joins TRBV18 and TRBJ2-7; 8 positions match TRBD1. J was trimmed by 5 bases and V by 6 bases; bases with no gene match: 6. The CDR3 is 13 residues long. Germline lookup yields CDR1 KGHSH and CDR2 LQKENI. The CDR3 region is CASSRTGSHEQYF. In nucleotides, the CDR3 is TGTGCCAGCTCCCGGACAGGGTCGCACGAGCAGTACTTC.

The J gene is TRBJ1-4, the V gene TRBV5-8; no clear D gene. Germline CDR1 SGHTS, CDR2 YDEGEE. The CDR3 is made up of 14 amino acids. The V gene lost 0 bases and the J gene lost 5 bases, with 8 bases spanning the gap. The CDR3 region is CASSLGQLNEKLFF. The CDR3, as DNA: TGTGCCAGCAGCTTGGGGCAGCTAAATGAAAAACTGTTTTTT. Full variable domain (outside the CDR3, taken from reference TRBV5-8 and TRBJ1-4): EAGVTQSPTHLIKTRGQQATLRCSPISGHTSVYWYQQALGLGLQFLLWYDEGEERNRGNFPPRFSGRQFPNYSSELNVNALELEDSALYLCASSLGQLNEKLFFGSGTQLSVL.

The rearrangement joins TRBV1 to TRBJ2-5; the table's D call, TRBD2, has no DNA check behind it. TRBV1 corresponds to a pseudogene. The CDR3 covers 16 residues. The CDR3 sequence is CTSSLPGTSGQETQYF. In DNA, the CDR3 is TGCACCAGCAGCCTCCCCGGGACTAGCGGCCAAGAGACCCAGTACTTC.

V gene TRBV5-8 combines with J gene TRBJ2-4; 9 bases agree with TRBD1. Trimming removed 5 bases from V and 9 bases from J; junction bases left unmatched: 6. Germline CDR1 SGHTS, CDR2 YDEGEE. This CDR3 has 13 residues. DNA for the CDR3: TGTGCCAGCAGAGGACAGGGGATAACCATTCAGTACTTC. Translation: CASRGQGITIQYF. Full variable domain (missing parts from reference TRBV5-8 and TRBJ2-4): EAGVTQSPTHLIKTRGQQATLRCSPISGHTSVYWYQQALGLGLQFLLWYDEGEERNRGNFPPRFSGRQFPNYSSELNVNALELEDSALYLCASRGQGITIQYFGAGTRLSVL.

The V gene is TRBV4-2, the J gene TRBJ1-4, with D tentatively TRBD1 (5 bases). The CDR3 consists of 16 residues. The germline CDR1 and CDR2 sequences are LGHNA and YNFKEQ. V dropped 0 bases and J dropped 1 base, with 9 bases sitting between them. The DNA for the CDR3 is TGTGCCAGCAGCCAAGATTTGGGGGGAACTAATGAAAAACTGTTTTTT. The encoded protein is CASSQDLGGTNEKLFF.

The chain couples TRBV11-2 to TRBJ2-5, with a possible D match to TRBD2 (6 bases). From germline, CDR1 is SGHAT and CDR2 FQNNGV. This CDR3 comprises 16 residues. V shed 1 base and J shed 2 bases, with 14 bases lying between them. CDR3 in amino acids: CASSLGFGGLQETQYF. DNA of the CDR3: TGTGCCAGCAGCTTAGGATTCGGGGGTCTTCAAGAGACCCAGTACTTC. Combining the CDR3 with reference TRBV11-2 and TRBJ2-5 gives the whole variable domain EAGVAQSPRYKIIEKRQSVAFWCNPISGHATLYWYQQILGQGPKLLIQFQNNGVVDDSQLPKDRFSAERLKGVDSTLKIQPAKLEDSAVYLCASSLGFGGLQETQYFGPGTRLLVL.

The V call is TRBV5-1, the J call TRBJ1-2, with a weak D call TRBD1 (5 bases). Germline lookup yields CDR1 SGHRS and CDR2 YFSETQ. Trimming removed 2 bases from V and 4 bases from J, with 12 bases in between. The CDR3 loop spans 14 amino acids. The CDR3 loop reads CASSLLEGTYGYTF. The CDR3 DNA reads TGCGCCAGCAGCTTATTGGAGGGGACCTATGGCTACACCTTC.

Worth noting for this clone: Germline and junction disagree at one end, which may indicate a read error. Other nucleotide sequences from this sample produce the same CDR3. J is TRBJ1-1 and V is TRBV2; 9 bases fit TRBD1. Germline assignment: CDR1 SNHLY and CDR2 FYNNEI. This CDR3 contains 12 residues. CDR3 loop: CASNTGGAEAFF. DNA of the CDR3: TGTGCCAGCAATACAGGGGGCGCGGAAGCCTTCTTT.

The chain links TRBV11-2 to TRBJ2-5; TRBD2 matches 14 bases. Germline trimming cut 5 bases from V and 5 bases from J; bases unmatched to any gene: 10. CDR3 length: 17 amino acids. Germline lookup yields CDR1 SGHAT and CDR2 FQNNGV. CDR3 residues: CASSPGTSGSFGETQYF. CDR3 coding DNA: TGTGCCAGCAGCCCGGGGACTAGCGGGAGTTTCGGGGAGACCCAGTACTTC.

The rearrangement links TRBV27 to TRBJ2-7; D gene ambiguous. Germline V gene data show CDR1 as MNHEY and CDR2 as SMNVEV (reference sequence). This CDR3 is built from 13 residues. Trimming pared 1 base from V and 2 bases from J, leaving 6 bases between. CDR3 bases: TGTGCCAGCAGTTTATTCCCCCCCTACGAGCAGTACTTC. It codes for CASSLFPPYEQYF.

V usage is TRBV10-1 and J usage is TRBJ1-4; D possibly corresponds to TRBD1 (5 bases). Germline CDR1 and CDR2: WNHNN and SYGVQD (reference sequence). The CDR3 totals 15 residues. V lost 6 bases to trimming and J lost 5 bases, with 16 bases between them. The CDR3 spells CASRLMGVSNEKLFF. The CDR3 nucleotides read TGCGCCAGCAGGCTGATGGGGGTCTCAAATGAAAAACTGTTTTTT.

The rearrangement joins TRBV6-5 to TRBJ1-2, with D possibly matching TRBD1 (5 bases). This CDR3 comprises 16 residues. Germline V gene lookup returns CDR1 MNHEY and CDR2 SVGAGI. The V end was cut by 0 bases, the J end by 9 bases, with 20 bases between. The CDR3 sequence is CASSYSTGLPSKSYTF. CDR3 coding DNA: TGTGCCAGCAGTTACTCTACAGGCCTGCCCTCTAAAAGCTACACCTTC.

This clone was detected only a few times. V is TRBV9 and J is TRBJ2-7; the match to TRBD1 covers 8 bases. Germline V gene data show CDR1 as SGDLS and CDR2 as YYNGEE. The trim removed 4 bases at V and 2 bases at J, leaving 5 bases unmatched. This CDR3 is built from 14 residues. CDR3 coding DNA: TGTGCCAGCAGCCCTGGGACAGGCCCCTACGAGCAGTACTTC. Residues: CASSPGTGPYEQYF.

The V gene is TRBV7-6, the J gene TRBJ2-2; D remains ambiguous. V gave up 2 bases and J gave up 7 bases, with 8 bases separating them. The CDR3 has 13 residues. Germline-derived CDR1 and CDR2 are SGHVS and FNYEAQ. CDR3 amino acids: CASSLMADGELFF. For the CDR3, the DNA is TGTGCCAGCAGCTTAATGGCGGACGGGGAGCTGTTTTTT. The full variable domain, completed using reference TRBV7-6 and TRBJ2-2, is GAGVSQSPRYKVTKRGQDVALRCDPISGHVSLYWYRQALGQGPEFLTYFNYEAQQDKSGLPNDRFSAERPEGSISTLTIQRTEQRDSAMYRCASSLMADGELFFGEGSRLTVL.